Given below is one TCR beta chain in context. This entry comes from a study of blood T cell repertoires in COVID-19. Germline CDR1 MNHEY, CDR2 SVGAGI. The CDR3 consists of 14 residues. Trimming removed 7 bases from V and 3 bases from J; junction bases left unmatched: 8. Measured with immunoSEQ multiplex PCR; TCRdb has only the in-frame clones, and not every one. The table records around 270,000 clones, around 88% of them present only once. The sequence came from a man aged 35 to 55 with acute or convalescent COVID-19. The specimen sequenced was peripheral blood. This chain connects TRBV6-5 to TRBJ1-1; TRBD1 aligns across 7 bases. CDR3 nucleotide sequence: TGTGCCAGCACTACAAAGGGGGCGGACACTGAAGCTTTCTTT. Translated: CASTTKGADTEAFF.